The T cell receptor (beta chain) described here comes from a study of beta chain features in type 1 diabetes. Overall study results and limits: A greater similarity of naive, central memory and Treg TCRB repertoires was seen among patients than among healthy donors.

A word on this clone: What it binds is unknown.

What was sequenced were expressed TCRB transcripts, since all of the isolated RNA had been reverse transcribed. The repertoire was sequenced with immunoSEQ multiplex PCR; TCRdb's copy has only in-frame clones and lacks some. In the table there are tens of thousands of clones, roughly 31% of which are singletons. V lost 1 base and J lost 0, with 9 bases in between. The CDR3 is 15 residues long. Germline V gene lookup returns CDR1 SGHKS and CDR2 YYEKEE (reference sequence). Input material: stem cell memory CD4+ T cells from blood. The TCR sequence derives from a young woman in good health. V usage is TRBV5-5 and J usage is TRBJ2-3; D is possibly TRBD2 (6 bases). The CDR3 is CASSLLGRSTDTQYF. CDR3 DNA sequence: TGTGCCAGCAGCTTGCTGGGGAGGAGCACAGATACGCAGTATTTT. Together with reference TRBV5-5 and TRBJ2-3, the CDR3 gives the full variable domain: DAGVTQSPTHLIKTRGQQVTLRCSPISGHKSVSWYQQVLGQGPQFIFQYYEKEERGRGNFPDRFSARQFPNYSSELNVNALLLGDSALYLCASSLLGRSTDTQYFGPGTRLTVL.